This T cell receptor (beta chain) was found in a study of OX40 agonist ivuxolimab in advanced cancers. Overall study context: Patients were dosed intravenously with ivuxolimab at 0.01 to 10 mg/kg every 2 weeks. Of mixed ages from about 20 to 90 and averaging around 60 years, the group was over 80% male.

Blood was sampled at baseline, cycle 4 day 1, and cycle 7 day 1. CDR3 size: 14 residues. V was pared by 5 bases and J by 2 bases, with 7 bases between. Per the germline V gene, CDR1 is ENHRY and CDR2 is SYGVKD. Repertoires were generated with immunoSEQ multiplex PCR, while TCRdb's copy carries only in-frame clones and drops some. The sample holds about 26,000 clones; 83% are singletons and the top ten take 9% to 15%. Of note for this clone: Antigen: not known.

Study outcomes and limitations: The authors did not determine the antigen specificity of the expanded peripheral T cells.

The sequence derives from an adult with an advanced solid tumor such as melanoma, head and neck, liver or kidney cancer. Sequences were derived from CD4+ or CD8+ T cells sorted from blood, sampled in a trial of the OX40 agonist ivuxolimab. The chain is built from TRBV10-3 and TRBJ1-6; tentative D call: TRBD1 (6 bases). The CDR3 nucleotides read TGTGCCATCAGTACAGGGCCCTATAATTCACCCCTCCACTTT. Protein sequence: CAISTGPYNSPLHF.